These 13 T cell receptor beta chains originate from one sample sequenced in a study of early T cells in non-severe SARS-CoV-2 infection. TCRdb passed the 5' RACE reads through MiXCR, listing each CDR3 protein once. The table records some 76,000 distinct CDR3 sequences, about a sixth of them present only once. The source material was whole blood. These receptors were obtained from an adult who was a healthcare worker with PCR-confirmed SARS-CoV-2 infection or an uninfected control (not recorded which).

This clonotype was seen only a few times. The V gene is TRBV7-8, the J gene TRBJ2-1; 11 nucleotides match TRBD2. The CDR3 consists of 14 residues. Germline V lookup: CDR1 SGHVS, CDR2 FQNEAQ. J gave up 7 bases and V 5 bases, and 4 bases lay outside the gene matches. CDR3 coding DNA: TGTGCCAGCAGCCGGGGACTAGCGGAAAATGAGCAGTTCTTC. Protein product: CASSRGLAENEQFF.

There are a few counts of this clonotype. The V call is TRBV27, the J call TRBJ1-5, with 8 bases aligning to TRBD1. CDR3 size: 14 residues. CDR1 is MNHEY and CDR2 is SMNVEV in the germline V gene (reference sequence). V lost 3 bases to trimming and J lost 6 bases; unmatched junction nucleotides: 4. CDR3 DNA: TGTGCCAGCAGTTTTGGGACAGGCGGTCAGCCCCAGCATTTT. Protein: CASSFGTGGQPQHF.

This clonotype appeared a few times. The chain is built from TRBV29-1 and TRBJ1-1; D ambiguous. Germline lookup yields CDR1 SQVTM and CDR2 ANQGSEA. The CDR3 length is 8 residues. Between the trimmed V and J ends, which lost 0 bases and 10 bases, there was a span of 0 bases. In DNA, the CDR3 is TGCAGCGTTGAAGAAGCTTTCTTT. Translated, it gives CSVEEAFF.

The chain employs TRBV20-1 and TRBJ1-6; no definite D call. Germline V lookup: CDR1 DFQATT, CDR2 SNEGSKA (reference sequence). The CDR3 contains 14 residues. V lost 1 base to trimming and J lost 0 bases, with 4 bases between them. DNA of the CDR3: TGCAGTGCTAGAGGGAGCTCCTATAATTCACCCCTCCACTTT. This codes for CSARGSSYNSPLHF.

The genes are TRBV19 and TRBJ2-5; perhaps TRBD1 as D (6 bases). The CDR3 is made up of 13 amino acids. Trimming shortened V by 6 bases and J by 5 bases, and 13 bases separated the two germline ends. Germline V gives CDR1 LNHDA, CDR2 SQIVND (reference sequence). In DNA, the CDR3 is TGTGCCAGTAGCGTACAGGGTATGGAGACCCAGTACTTC. Translating gives CASSVQGMETQYF. Full variable domain (outside the CDR3, taken from reference TRBV19 and TRBJ2-5): DGGITQSPKYLFRKEGQNVTLSCEQNLNHDAMYWYRQDPGQGLRLIYYSQIVNDFQKGDIAEGYSVSREKKESFPLTVTSAQKNPTAFYLCASSVQGMETQYFGPGTRLLVL.

This clonotype was seen a handful of times. V usage is TRBV5-5 and J usage is TRBJ1-1; TRBD1 matches at 12 bases. This CDR3 region has 19 residues. V dropped 4 bases and J dropped 3; count of bases not matched to a gene: 16. Germline CDR1 and CDR2: SGHKS and YYEKEE (reference sequence). The CDR3 bases are TGTGCCAGCAGCCCCCAGGGGTTCGGGACAGGGGGCTTCTACACTGAAGCTTTCTTT. Protein: CASSPQGFGTGGFYTEAFF. Using reference TRBV5-5 and TRBJ1-1 for the parts outside the CDR3, the full variable domain is DAGVTQSPTHLIKTRGQQVTLRCSPISGHKSVSWYQQVLGQGPQFIFQYYEKEERGRGNFPDRFSARQFPNYSSELNVNALLLGDSALYLCASSPQGFGTGGFYTEAFFGQGTRLTVV.

This clonotype was detected only once. The V gene is TRBV9, the J gene TRBJ2-5; 9 bases map to TRBD1. CDR3 size: 15 residues. Germline trimming cut 6 bases from V and 4 bases from J; bases unmatched to any gene: 10. Germline-derived CDR1 and CDR2 are SGDLS and YYNGEE. The CDR3: CASNLQGASGETQYF. CDR3 in DNA: TGTGCCAGCAACTTACAGGGGGCGTCGGGAGAGACCCAGTACTTC. Full variable domain (rest looked up from reference TRBV9 and TRBJ2-5): DSGVTQTPKHLITATGQRVTLRCSPRSGDLSVYWYQQSLDQGLQFLIQYYNGEERAKGNILERFSAQQFPDLHSELNLSSLELGDSALYFCASNLQGASGETQYFGPGTRLLVL.

V gene TRBV20-1 combines with J gene TRBJ1-2; D is possibly TRBD1 (5 bases). The CDR3 is 15 residues long. Deletions cut 0 bases from V and 0 bases from J, with 11 bases between. CDR1 and CDR2 from the germline V gene are DFQATT and SNEGSKA (reference sequence). The CDR3, as DNA: TGCAGTGCTAGAGAAGAGGGGTGGACTAACTATGGCTACACCTTC. Translated: CSAREEGWTNYGYTF.

The chain links TRBV10-3 to TRBJ1-1, with D possibly being TRBD1 (6 bases). Per the germline V gene, CDR1 is ENHRY and CDR2 is SYGVKD. With 2 bases removed from V and 3 bases from J, the gap between germline ends came to 16 bases. This CDR3 has 16 residues. The CDR3 region has the DNA TGTGCCATCAGTGAGGGCCTGGGGGCGGGGGACACTGAAGCTTTCTTT. Residues: CAISEGLGAGDTEAFF.

As concerns this clonotype: At one boundary the junction diverges from the germline segment, which might be a read error. V gene TRBV7-3 combines with J gene TRBJ1-1; D is unclear. The CDR3 contains 14 residues. Per germline, CDR1 SGHTA and CDR2 FQGTGA. The CDR3 region is CASRPGEGYTEAIF. DNA of the CDR3: TGTGCCAGCAGGCCCGGCGAGGGCTACACTGAAGCTATCTTT. Full variable domain (outside the CDR3, taken from reference TRBV7-3 and TRBJ1-1): GAGVSQTPSNKVTEKGKYVELRCDPISGHTALYWYRQSLGQGPEFLIYFQGTGAADDSGLPNDRFFAVRPEGSVSTLKIQRTERGDSAVYLCASRPGEGYTEAIFGQGTRLTVV.

The chain carries TRBV7-2 and TRBJ2-3, with D perhaps matching TRBD1 or TRBD2 (5 bases each). The CDR3 contains 14 residues. V lost 5 bases and J lost 0, with 9 bases in between. Germline V gene sequence: CDR1 SGHTA, CDR2 FQGNSA. This chain's CDR3 is CASSRDVSTDTQYF. The CDR3 DNA follows: TGTGCCAGCAGCCGGGACGTTAGCACAGATACGCAGTATTTT. The full variable domain, in which reference TRBV7-2 and TRBJ2-3 provide the parts outside the CDR3, is GAGVSQSPSNKVTEKGKDVELRCDPISGHTALYWYRQSLGQGLEFLIYFQGNSAPDKSGLPSDRFSAERTGGSVSTLTIQRTQQEDSAVYLCASSRDVSTDTQYFGPGTRLTVL.

V usage is TRBV27 and J usage is TRBJ2-3; D is tentatively TRBD1 or TRBD2 (6 bases each). The V end was cut by 0 bases, the J end by 0 bases, with 10 bases between. This CDR3 contains 16 residues. The germline CDR1 and CDR2 sequences are MNHEY and SMNVEV (reference sequence). CDR3 region: CASSLSPGASTDTQYF. CDR3 in DNA: TGTGCCAGCAGTTTATCCCCGGGGGCGAGCACAGATACGCAGTATTTT.

The chain employs TRBV7-9 and TRBJ1-5; D may be TRBD1 (6 bases). V shed 6 bases and J shed 5 bases, with 14 bases lying between them. CDR1 and CDR2 from the germline V gene are SEHNR and FQNEAQ (reference sequence). This CDR3 is 14 amino acids long. The CDR3 loop is CASSYDRSDQPQHF. The CDR3 region has the DNA TGTGCCAGCAGTTACGACAGGTCTGATCAGCCCCAGCATTTT.